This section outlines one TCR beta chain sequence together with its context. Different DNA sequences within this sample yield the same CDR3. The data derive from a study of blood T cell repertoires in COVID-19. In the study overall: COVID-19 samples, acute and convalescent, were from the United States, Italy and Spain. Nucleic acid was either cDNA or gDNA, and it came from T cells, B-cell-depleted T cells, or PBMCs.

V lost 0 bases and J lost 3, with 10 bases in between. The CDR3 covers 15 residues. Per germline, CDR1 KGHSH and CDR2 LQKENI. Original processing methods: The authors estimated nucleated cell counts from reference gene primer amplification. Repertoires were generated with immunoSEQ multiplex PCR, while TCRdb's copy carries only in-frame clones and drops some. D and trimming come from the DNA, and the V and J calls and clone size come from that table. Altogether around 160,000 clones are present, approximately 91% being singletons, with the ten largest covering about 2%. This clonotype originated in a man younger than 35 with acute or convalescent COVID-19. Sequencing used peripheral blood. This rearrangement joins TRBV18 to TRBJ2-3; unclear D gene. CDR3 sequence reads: CASSPPYSSTDTQYF. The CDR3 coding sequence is TGTGCCAGCTCACCACCTTACAGTTCAACAGATACGCAGTATTTT.